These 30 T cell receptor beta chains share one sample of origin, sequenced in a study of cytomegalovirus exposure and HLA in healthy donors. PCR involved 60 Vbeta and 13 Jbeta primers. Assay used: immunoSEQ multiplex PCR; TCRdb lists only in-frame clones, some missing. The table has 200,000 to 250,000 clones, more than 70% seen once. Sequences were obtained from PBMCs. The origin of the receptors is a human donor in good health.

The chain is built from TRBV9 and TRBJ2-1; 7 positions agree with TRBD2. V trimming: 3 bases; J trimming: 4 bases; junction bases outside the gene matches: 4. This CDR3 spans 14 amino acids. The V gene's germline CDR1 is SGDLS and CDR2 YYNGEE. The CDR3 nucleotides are TGTGCCAGCAGCGATACGGGAGGATACAATGAGCAGTTCTTC. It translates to CASSDTGGYNEQFF.

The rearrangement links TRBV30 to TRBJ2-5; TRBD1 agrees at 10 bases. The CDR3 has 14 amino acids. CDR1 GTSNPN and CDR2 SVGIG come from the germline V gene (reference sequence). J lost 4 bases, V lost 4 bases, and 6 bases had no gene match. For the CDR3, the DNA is TGTGCCTGGATGGGACAGGGGTCCGGAGAGACCCAGTACTTC. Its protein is CAWMGQGSGETQYF.

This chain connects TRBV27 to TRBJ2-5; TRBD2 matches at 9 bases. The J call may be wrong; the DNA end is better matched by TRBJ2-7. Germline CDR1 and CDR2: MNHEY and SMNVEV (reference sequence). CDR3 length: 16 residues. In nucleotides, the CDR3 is TGTGCCAGCAGTTTATCGAAACTAGCGGGCTTCTACGAGCAGTACTTC. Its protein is CASSLSKLAGFYEQYF.

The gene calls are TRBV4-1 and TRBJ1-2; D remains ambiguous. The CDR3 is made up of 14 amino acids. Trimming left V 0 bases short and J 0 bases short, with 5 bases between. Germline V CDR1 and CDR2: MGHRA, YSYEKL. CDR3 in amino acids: CASSQDGANYGYTF. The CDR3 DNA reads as TGCGCCAGCAGCCAAGACGGAGCTAACTATGGCTACACCTTC.

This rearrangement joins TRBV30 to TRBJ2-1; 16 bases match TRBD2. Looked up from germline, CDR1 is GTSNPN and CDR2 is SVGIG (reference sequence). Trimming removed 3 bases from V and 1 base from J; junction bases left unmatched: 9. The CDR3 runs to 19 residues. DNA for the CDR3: TGTGCCTGGAGGGGGACTAGCGGGAGGGCGATCGGTTCCTACAATGAGCAGTTCTTC. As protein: CAWRGTSGRAIGSYNEQFF.

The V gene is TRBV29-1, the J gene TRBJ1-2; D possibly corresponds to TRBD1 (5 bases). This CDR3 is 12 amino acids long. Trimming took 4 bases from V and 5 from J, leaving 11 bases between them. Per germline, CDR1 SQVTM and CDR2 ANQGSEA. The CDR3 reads CSVAAQGYGYTF. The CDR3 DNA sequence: TGCAGCGTTGCCGCCCAGGGATATGGCTACACCTTC.

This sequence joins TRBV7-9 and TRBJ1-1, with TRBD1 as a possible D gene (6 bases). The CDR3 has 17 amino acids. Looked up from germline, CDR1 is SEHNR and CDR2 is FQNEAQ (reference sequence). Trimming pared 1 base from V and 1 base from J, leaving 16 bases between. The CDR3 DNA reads TGTGCCAGCAGCTTAGGAGGGGGGGGACGAGAGAACACTGAAGCTTTCTTT. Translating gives CASSLGGGGRENTEAFF.

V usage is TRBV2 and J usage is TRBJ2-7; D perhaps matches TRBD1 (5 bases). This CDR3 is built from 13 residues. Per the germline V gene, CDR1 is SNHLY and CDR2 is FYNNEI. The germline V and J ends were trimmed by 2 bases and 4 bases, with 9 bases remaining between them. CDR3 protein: CASSEITGYEQYF. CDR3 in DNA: TGTGCCAGCAGTGAAATTACAGGATACGAGCAGTACTTC.

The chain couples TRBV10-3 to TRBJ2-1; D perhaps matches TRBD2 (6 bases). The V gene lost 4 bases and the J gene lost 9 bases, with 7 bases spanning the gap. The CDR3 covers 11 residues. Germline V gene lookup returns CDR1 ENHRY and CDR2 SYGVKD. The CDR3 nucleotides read TGTGCCATCAGTGGAGCGGGTGAGCAGTTCTTC. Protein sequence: CAISGAGEQFF.

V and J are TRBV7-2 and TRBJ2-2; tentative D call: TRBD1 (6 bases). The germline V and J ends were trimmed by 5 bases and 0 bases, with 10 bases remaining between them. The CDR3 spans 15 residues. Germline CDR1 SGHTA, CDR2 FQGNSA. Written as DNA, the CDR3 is TGTGCCAGCAGCCTTAGACAGGCGAACACCGGGGAGCTGTTTTTT. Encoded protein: CASSLRQANTGELFF.

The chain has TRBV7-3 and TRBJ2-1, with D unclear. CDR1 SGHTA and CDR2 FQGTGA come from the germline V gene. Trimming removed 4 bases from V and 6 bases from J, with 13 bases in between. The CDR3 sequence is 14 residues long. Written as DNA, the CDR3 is TGTGCCAGCAGCTCAACAAGTATTAGCAATGAGCAGTTCTTC. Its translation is CASSSTSISNEQFF. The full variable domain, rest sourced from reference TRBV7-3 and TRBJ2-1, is GAGVSQTPSNKVTEKGKYVELRCDPISGHTALYWYRQSLGQGPEFLIYFQGTGAADDSGLPNDRFFAVRPEGSVSTLKIQRTERGDSAVYLCASSSTSISNEQFFGPGTRLTVL.

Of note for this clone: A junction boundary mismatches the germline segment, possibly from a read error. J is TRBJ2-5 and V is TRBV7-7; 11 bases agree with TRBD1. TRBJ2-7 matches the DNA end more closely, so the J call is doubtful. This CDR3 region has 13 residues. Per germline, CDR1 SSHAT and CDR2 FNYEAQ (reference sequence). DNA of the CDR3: TGTGCTAGCAGCCGGGACAGGGGGTACGAGCAGTACTTC. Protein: CASSRDRGYEQYF.

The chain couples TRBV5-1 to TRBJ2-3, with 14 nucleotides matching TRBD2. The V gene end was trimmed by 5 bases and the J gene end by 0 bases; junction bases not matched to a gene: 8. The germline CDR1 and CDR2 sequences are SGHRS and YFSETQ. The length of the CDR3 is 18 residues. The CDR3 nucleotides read TGCGCCAGCAGGCGGGGGACTAGCGGGAGATTCAGCACAGATACGCAGTATTTT. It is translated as CASRRGTSGRFSTDTQYF.

In nucleotides, the CDR3 is TGTGCCAGCAGCTTCGGAACGGGCAGGGGCCCCTCTGGGGCCAACGTCCTGACTTTC. Its translation: CASSFGTGRGPSGANVLTF. The gene calls are TRBV13 and TRBJ2-6, with a weak D call TRBD1 (6 bases). Trimming took 3 bases from V and 0 from J, leaving 18 bases between them. Germline V gene data show CDR1 as PRHDT and CDR2 as FYEKMQ (reference sequence). This CDR3 contains 19 residues.

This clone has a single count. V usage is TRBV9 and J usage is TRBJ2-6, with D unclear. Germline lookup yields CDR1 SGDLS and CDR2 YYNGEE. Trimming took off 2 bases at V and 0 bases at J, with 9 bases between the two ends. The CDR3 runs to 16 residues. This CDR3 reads CASSVTQASGANVLTF. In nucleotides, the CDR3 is TGTGCCAGCAGCGTTACTCAGGCCTCTGGGGCCAACGTCCTGACTTTC.

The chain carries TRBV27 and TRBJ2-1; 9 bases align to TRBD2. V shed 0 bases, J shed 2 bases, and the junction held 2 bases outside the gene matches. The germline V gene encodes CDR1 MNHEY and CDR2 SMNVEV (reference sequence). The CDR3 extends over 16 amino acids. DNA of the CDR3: TGTGCCAGCAGTTTATCACTAGCGGGCCCCTACAATGAGCAGTTCTTC. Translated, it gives CASSLSLAGPYNEQFF.

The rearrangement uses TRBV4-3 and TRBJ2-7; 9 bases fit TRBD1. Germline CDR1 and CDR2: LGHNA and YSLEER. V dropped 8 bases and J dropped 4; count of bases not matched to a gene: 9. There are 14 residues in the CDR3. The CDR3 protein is CASAAGTGKYEQYF. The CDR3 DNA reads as TGCGCCAGCGCCGCCGGGACAGGGAAGTACGAGCAGTACTTC.

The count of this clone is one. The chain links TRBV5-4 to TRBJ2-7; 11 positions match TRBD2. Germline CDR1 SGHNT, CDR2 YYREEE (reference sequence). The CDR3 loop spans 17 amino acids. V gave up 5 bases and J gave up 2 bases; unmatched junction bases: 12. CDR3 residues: CASRSLAGEGGAYEQYF. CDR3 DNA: TGTGCCAGCAGGTCACTAGCGGGAGAGGGGGGGGCCTACGAGCAGTACTTC.

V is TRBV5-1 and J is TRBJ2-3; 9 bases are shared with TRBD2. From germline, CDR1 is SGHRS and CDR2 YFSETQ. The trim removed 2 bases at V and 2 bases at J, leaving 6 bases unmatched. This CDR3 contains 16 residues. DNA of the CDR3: TGCGCCAGCAGCTTACCTAGCGGGGCGTCCACAGATACGCAGTATTTT. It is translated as CASSLPSGASTDTQYF.

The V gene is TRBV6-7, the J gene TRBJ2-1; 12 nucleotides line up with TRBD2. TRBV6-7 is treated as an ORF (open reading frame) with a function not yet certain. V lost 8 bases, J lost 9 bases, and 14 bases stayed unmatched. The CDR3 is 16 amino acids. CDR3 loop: CASVFWQTSGSGEQFF. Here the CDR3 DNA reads TGTGCCAGCGTCTTTTGGCAGACTAGCGGGAGTGGTGAGCAGTTCTTC.

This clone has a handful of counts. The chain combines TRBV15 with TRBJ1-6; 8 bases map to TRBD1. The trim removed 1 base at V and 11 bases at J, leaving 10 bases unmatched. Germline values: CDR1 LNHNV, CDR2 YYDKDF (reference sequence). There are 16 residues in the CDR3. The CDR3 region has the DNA TGTGCCACCAGCAGAGGGACAGGGCAATCGGGAACACCCCTCCACTTT. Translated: CATSRGTGQSGTPLHF.

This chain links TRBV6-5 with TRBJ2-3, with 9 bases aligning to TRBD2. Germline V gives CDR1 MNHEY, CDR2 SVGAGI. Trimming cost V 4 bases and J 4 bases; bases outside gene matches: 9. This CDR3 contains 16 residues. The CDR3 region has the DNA TGTGCCAGCAGTTCCTTAGCGGGAGTCGGTCCAGATACGCAGTATTTT. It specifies CASSSLAGVGPDTQYF.

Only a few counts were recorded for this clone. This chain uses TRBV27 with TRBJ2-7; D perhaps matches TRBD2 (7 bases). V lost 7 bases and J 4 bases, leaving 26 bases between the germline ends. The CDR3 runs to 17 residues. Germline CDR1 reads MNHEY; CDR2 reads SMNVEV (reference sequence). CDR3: CASTGAVGRARGYEQYF. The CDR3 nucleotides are TGTGCCAGCACGGGGGCGGTGGGGAGGGCCCGGGGATACGAGCAGTACTTC.

Written as DNA, the CDR3 is TGTGCCAGCAGCTTAGTCGGGAGCGGTGCCACAGGAAAAAACATTCAGTACTTC. Encoded protein: CASSLVGSGATGKNIQYF. V usage is TRBV7-2 and J usage is TRBJ2-4, with D possibly being TRBD2 (6 bases). CDR1 and CDR2 (germline): SGHTA, FQGNSA. V lost 1 base and J 4 bases, leaving 20 bases between the germline ends. The CDR3 is made up of 18 amino acids.

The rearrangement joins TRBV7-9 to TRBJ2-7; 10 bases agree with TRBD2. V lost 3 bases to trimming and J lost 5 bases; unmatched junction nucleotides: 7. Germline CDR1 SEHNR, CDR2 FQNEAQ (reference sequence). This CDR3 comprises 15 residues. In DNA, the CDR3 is TGTGCCAGCAGCTTTTCCGCTAGCGGGAGCCACGAGCAGTACTTC. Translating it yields CASSFSASGSHEQYF.

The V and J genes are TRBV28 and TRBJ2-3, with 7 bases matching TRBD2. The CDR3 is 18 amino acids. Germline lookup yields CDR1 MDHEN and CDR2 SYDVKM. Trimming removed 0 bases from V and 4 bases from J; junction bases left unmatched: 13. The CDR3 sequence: CASSLWPSGAGVSDTQYF. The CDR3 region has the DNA TGTGCCAGCAGTTTATGGCCCTCAGGTGCGGGAGTCTCAGATACGCAGTATTTT.

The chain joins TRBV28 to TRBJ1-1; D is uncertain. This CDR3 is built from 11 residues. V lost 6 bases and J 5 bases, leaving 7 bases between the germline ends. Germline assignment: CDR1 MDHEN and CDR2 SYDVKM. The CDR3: CASRSVTEAFF. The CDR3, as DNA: TGTGCCAGCAGGTCCGTTACTGAAGCTTTCTTT. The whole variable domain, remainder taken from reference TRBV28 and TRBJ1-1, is DVKVTQSSRYLVKRTGEKVFLECVQDMDHENMFWYRQDPGLGLRLIYFSYDVKMKEKGDIPEGYSVSREKKERFSLILESASTNQTSMYLCASRSVTEAFFGQGTRLTVV.

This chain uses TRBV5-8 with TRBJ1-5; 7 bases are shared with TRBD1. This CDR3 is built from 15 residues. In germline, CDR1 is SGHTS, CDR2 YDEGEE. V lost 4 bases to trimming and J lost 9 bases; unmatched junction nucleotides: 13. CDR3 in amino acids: CASSPGQPTPRPQHF. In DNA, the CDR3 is TGTGCCAGCAGCCCGGGACAGCCGACCCCTCGGCCCCAGCATTTT.

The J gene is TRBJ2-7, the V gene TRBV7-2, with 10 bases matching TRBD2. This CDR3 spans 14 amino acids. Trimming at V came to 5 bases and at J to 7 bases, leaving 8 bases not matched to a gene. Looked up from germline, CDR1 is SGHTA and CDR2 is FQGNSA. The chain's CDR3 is CASSQGASGSEQYF. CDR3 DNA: TGTGCCAGCAGCCAAGGGGCTAGCGGGAGTGAGCAGTACTTC.

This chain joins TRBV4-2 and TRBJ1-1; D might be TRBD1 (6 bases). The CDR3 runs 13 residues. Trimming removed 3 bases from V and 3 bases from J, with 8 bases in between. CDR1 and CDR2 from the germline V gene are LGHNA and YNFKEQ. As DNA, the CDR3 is TGTGCCAGCAGCCAGCAGGGGTACACTGAAGCTTTCTTT. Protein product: CASSQQGYTEAFF.